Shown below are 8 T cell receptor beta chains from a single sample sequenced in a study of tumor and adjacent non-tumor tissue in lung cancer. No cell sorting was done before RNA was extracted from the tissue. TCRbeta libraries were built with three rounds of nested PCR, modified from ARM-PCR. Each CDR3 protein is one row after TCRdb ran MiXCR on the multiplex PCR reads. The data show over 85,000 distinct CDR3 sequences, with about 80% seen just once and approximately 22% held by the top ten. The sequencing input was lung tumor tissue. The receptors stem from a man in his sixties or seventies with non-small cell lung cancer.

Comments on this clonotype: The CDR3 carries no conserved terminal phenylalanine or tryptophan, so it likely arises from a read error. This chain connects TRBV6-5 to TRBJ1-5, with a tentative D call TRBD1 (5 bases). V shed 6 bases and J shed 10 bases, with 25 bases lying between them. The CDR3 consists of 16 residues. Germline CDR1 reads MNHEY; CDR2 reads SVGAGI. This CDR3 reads CASSRRGGGLNLPQHI. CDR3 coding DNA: TGTGCCAGCAGCCGACGGGGCGGGGGTCTCAATCTACCCCAGCATATT.

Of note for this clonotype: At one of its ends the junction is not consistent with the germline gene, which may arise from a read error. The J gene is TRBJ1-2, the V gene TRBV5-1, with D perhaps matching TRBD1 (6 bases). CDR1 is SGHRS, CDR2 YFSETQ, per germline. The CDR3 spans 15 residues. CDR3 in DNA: TGCGCCAGCAGCTTGGGGGGGACATTTAACCATGGCTACACCTTC. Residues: CASSLGGTFNHGYTF.

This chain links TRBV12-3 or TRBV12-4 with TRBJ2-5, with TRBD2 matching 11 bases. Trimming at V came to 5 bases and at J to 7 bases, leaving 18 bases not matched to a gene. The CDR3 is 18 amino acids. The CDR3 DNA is TGTGCCAGCAGTCCCGATCTAGCGGGAGGCCTGGGGTTACGGACCCAGTACTTC. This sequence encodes CASSPDLAGGLGLRTQYF.

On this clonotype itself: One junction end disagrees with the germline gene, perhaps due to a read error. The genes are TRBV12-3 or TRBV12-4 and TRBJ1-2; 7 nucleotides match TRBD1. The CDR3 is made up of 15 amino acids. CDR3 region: CDSSLLTGFDYGYTF. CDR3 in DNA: TGTGACAGCAGTTTATTGACAGGGTTTGACTATGGGTACACCTTC.

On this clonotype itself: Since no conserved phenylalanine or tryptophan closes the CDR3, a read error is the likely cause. CDR3 nucleotide sequence: TGTGCCGGCAGTCGGTCAGATTTTATTGAAGCTTTCTCT. Translation: CAGSRSDFIEAFS. The chain combines TRBV4-2 with TRBJ1-1; D is ambiguous. This CDR3 contains 13 residues. Germline V lookup: CDR1 LGHNA, CDR2 YNFKEQ.

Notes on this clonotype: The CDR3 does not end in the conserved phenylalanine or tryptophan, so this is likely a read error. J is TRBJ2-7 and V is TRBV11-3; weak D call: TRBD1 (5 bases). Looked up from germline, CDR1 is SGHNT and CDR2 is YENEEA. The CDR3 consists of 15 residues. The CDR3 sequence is CSSSPMTVSVYEQYL. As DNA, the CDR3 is TGTTCCAGCAGTCCGATGACAGTTTCCGTGTACGAGCAGTACCTC.

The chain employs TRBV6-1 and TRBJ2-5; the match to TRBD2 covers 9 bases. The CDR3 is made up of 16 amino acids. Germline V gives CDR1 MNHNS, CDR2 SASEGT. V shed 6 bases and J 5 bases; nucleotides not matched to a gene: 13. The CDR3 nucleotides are TGTGCCAGCAGCAACCGTAGCGGGGGTCTTGGGGAGACCCAGTACTTC. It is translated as CASSNRSGGLGETQYF.

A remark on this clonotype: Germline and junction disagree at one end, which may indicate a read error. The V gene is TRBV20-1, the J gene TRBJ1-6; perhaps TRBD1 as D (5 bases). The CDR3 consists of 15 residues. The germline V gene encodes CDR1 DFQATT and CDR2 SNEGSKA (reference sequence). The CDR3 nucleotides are TGCAGTACTAGAGATCAGGGACCGACCAATTCACCCCTCCACTTT. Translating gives CSTRDQGPTNSPLHF.